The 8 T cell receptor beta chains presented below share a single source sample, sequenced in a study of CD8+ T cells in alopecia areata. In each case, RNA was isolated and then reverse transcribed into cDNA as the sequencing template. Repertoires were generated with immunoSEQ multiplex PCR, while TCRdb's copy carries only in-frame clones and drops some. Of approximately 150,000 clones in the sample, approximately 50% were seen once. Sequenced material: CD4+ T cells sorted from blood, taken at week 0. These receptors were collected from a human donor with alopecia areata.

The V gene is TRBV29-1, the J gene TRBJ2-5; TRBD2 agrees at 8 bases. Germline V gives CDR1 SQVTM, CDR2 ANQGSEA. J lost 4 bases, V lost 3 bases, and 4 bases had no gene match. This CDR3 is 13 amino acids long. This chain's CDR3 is CSVDSGGIETQYF. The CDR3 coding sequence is TGCAGCGTTGATTCGGGGGGGATAGAGACCCAGTACTTC.

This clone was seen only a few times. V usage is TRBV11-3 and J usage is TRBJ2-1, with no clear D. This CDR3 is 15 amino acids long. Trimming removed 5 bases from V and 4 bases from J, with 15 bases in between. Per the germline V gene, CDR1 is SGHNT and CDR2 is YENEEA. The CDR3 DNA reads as TGTGCCAGCAGCCCTTATCGGAGCCGATACAATGAGCAGTTCTTC. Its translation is CASSPYRSRYNEQFF.

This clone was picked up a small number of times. The CDR3 sequence is CASSSIEHNEQFF. For the CDR3, the DNA is TGTGCCAGCAGCTCGATCGAGCACAATGAGCAGTTCTTC. The chain carries TRBV7-2 and TRBJ2-1; unclear D gene. The germline V gene encodes CDR1 SGHTA and CDR2 FQGNSA. CDR3 size: 13 residues. V lost 4 bases and J 5 bases, leaving 9 bases between the germline ends.

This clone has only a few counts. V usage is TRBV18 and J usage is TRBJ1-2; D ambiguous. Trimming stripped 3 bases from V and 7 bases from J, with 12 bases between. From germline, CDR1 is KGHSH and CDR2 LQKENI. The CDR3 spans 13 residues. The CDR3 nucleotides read TGTGCCAGCTCACCTTCCTCAAAGGGTGGCTACACCTTC. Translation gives CASSPSSKGGYTF.

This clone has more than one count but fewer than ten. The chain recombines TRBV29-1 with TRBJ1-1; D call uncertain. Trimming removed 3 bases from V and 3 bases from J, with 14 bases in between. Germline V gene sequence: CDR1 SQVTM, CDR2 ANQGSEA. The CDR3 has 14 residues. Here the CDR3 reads CSVEAVSWDTEAFF. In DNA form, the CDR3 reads TGCAGCGTTGAGGCGGTAAGCTGGGACACTGAAGCTTTCTTT.

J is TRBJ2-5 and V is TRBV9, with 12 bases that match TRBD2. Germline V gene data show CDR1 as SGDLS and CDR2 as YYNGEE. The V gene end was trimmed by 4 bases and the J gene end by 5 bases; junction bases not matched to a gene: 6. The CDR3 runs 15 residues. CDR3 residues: CASSPTSGSRETQYF. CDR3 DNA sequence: TGTGCCAGCAGCCCGACTAGCGGGAGTCGTGAGACCCAGTACTTC.

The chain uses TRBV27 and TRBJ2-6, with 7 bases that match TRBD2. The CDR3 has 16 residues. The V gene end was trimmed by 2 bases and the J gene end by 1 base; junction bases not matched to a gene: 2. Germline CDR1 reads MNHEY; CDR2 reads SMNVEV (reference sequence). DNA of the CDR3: TGTGCCAGCAGTTTAGCGGGAGCATCTGGGGCCAACGTCCTGACTTTC. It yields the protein CASSLAGASGANVLTF.

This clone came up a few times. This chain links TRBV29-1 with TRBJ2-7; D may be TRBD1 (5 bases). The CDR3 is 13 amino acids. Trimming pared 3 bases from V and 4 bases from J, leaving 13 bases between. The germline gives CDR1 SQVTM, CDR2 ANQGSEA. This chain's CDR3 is CSVDGASFYEQYF. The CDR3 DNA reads TGCAGCGTTGATGGGGCGTCCTTTTACGAGCAGTACTTC.